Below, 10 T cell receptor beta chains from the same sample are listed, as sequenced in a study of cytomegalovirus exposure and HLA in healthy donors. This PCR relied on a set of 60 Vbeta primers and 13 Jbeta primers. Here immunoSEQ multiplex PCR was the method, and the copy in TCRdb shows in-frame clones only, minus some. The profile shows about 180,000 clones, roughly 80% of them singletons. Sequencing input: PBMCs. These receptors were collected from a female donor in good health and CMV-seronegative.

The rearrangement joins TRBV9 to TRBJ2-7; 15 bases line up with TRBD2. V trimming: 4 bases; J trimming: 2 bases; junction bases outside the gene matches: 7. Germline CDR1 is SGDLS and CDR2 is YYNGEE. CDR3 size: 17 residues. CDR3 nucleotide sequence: TGTGCCAGCAGCCCTTGGACTAGCGGGAGGGTCACCTACGAGCAGTACTTC. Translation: CASSPWTSGRVTYEQYF.

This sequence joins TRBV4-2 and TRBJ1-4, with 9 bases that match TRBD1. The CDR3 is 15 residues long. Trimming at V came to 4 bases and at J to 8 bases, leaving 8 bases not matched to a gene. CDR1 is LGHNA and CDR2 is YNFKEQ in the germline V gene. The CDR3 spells CASSPGGTGKEKLFF. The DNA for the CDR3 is TGTGCCAGCAGCCCAGGGGGGACAGGGAAGGAAAAACTGTTTTTT.

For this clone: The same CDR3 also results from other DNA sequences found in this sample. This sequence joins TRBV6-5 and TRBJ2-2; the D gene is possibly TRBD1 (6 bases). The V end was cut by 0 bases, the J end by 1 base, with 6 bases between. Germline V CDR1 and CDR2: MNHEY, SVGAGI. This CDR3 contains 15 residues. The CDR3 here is CASSYSQGNTGELFF. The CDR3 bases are TGTGCCAGCAGTTACTCACAGGGGAACACCGGGGAGCTGTTTTTT.

The CDR3 region has the DNA TGTGCCAGCTCACCACTGACAGGGGAAGCTTTCTTT. This codes for CASSPLTGEAFF. The genes are TRBV18 and TRBJ1-1; 7 positions match TRBD1. The CDR3 totals 12 residues. In germline, CDR1 is KGHSH, CDR2 LQKENI. V was clipped by 1 base and J by 8 bases; unmatched bases: 1.

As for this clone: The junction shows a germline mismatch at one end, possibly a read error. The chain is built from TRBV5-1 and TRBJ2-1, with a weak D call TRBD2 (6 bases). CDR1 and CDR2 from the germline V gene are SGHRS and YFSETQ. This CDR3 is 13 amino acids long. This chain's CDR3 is CASNLGGGYEQFF. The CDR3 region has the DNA TGCGCCAGCAACTTGGGTGGGGGGTACGAGCAGTTCTTC.

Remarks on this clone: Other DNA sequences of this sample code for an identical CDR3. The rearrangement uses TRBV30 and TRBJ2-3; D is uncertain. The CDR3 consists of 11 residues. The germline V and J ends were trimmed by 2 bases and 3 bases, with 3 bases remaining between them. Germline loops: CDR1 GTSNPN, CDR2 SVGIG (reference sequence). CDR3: CAWSSTDTQYF. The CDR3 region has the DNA TGTGCCTGGAGTTCGACAGATACGCAGTATTTT.

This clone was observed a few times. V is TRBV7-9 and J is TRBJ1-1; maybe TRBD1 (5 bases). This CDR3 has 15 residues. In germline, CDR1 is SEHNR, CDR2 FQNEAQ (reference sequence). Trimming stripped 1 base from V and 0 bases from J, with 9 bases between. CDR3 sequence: CASSLGWGLNTEAFF. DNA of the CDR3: TGTGCCAGCAGCTTAGGTTGGGGCTTGAACACTGAAGCTTTCTTT. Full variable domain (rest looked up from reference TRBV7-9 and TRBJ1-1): DTGVSQNPRHKITKRGQNVTFRCDPISEHNRLYWYRQTLGQGPEFLTYFQNEAQLEKSRLLSDRFSAERPKGSFSTLEIQRTEQGDSAMYLCASSLGWGLNTEAFFGQGTRLTVV.

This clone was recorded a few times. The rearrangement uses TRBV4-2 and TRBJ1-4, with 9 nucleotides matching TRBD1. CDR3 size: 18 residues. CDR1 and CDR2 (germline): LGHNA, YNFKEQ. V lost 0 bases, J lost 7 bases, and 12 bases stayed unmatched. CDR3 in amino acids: CASSQDEGNRGQFEKLFF. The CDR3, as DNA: TGTGCCAGCAGCCAAGATGAGGGGAACAGGGGGCAGTTTGAAAAACTGTTTTTT.

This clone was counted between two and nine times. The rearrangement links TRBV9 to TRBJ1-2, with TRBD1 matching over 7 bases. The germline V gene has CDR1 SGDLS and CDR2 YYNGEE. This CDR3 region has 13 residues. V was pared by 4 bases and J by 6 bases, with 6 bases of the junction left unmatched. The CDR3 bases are TGTGCCAGCAGCTTTAATGACAGGGATGGCTACACCTTC. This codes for CASSFNDRDGYTF.

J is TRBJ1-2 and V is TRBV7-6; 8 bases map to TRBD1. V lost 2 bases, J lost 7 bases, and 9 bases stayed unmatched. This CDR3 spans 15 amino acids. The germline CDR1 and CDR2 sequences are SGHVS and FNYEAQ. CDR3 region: CASSLKTGAPSGYTF. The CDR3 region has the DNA TGTGCCAGCAGCTTAAAGACAGGGGCCCCGAGTGGCTACACCTTC.